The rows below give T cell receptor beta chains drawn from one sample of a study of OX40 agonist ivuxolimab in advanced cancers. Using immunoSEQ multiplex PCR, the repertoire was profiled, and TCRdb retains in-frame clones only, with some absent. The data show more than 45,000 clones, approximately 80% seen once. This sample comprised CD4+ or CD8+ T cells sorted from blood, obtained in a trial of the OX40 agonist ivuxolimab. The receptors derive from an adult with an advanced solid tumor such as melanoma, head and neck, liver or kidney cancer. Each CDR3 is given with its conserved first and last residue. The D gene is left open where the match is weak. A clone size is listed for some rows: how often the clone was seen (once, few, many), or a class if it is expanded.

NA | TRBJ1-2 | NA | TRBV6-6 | TGTGCCAGCAGTTGGGACCGAGATGGCTACACCTTC | CASSWDRDGYTF
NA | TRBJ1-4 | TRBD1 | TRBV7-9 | TGTGCCAGCAGCCCGGGGGACAGGGTGTCTGAAAAACTGTTTTTT | CASSPGDRVSEKLFF
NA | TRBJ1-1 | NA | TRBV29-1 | TGCAGCGTTGAACCAACGGGGGCTGAAGCTTTCTTT | CSVEPTGAEAFF
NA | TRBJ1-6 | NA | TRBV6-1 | TGTGCCAGCAGTGAACGGACAGCGGCGACAAATTCACCCCTCCACTTT | CASSERTAATNSPLHF
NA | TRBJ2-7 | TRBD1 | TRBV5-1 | TGCGCCAGCAGTTTCGGGACAGCCCAATACGAGCAGTACTTC | CASSFGTAQYEQYF
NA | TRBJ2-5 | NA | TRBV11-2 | TGTGCCAGCAGCTTAGTTCTGGGGAACTCCGAAGAGACCCAGTACTTC | CASSLVLGNSEETQYF
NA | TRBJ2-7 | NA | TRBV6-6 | TGTGCCAGCAGTCTAGACGTCGTCTCCTACGAGCAGTACTTC | CASSLDVVSYEQYF
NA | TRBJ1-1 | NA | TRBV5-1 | TGCGCCAGCAGGATCGATGACCATGAAGCTTTCTTT | CASRIDDHEAFF
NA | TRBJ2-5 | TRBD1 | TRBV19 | TGTGCCAGTAGTTCCCTGACAGGGCTGAAGGCGCAAGAGACCCAGTACTTC | CASSSLTGLKAQETQYF
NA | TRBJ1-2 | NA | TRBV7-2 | TGTGCCAGCAGCTTACCGCAGGGAACTAACTATGGCTACACCTTC | CASSLPQGTNYGYTF
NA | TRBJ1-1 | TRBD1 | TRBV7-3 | TGTGCCAGCAGCTCACATTTTCTGGGACAGTTCATGAACACTGAAGCTTTCTTT | CASSSHFLGQFMNTEAFF
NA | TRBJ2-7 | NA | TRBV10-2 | TGCGCCAGCAGTGAGCCTCTGACCCCGACCTCCAACTACGAGCAGTACTTC | CASSEPLTPTSNYEQYF
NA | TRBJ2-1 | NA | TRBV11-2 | TGTGCCAGCAGCTTTGATATAGGGGAGCAGTTCTTC | CASSFDIGEQFF
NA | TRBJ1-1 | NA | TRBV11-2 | TGTGCCAGCAGCTTTCAAAGTTCCAGAGCTTTCTTT | CASSFQSSRAFF
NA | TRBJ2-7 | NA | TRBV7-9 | TGTGCCAGCAGCTTAGGGGACACTTCCTACGAGCAGTACTTC | CASSLGDTSYEQYF
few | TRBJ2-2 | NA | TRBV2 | TGTGCCAGCACCGAACTGGCAGCTAACACCGGGGAGCTGTTTTTT | CASTELAANTGELFF
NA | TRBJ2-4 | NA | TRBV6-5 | TGTGCCAGCAGTTACTCCCTAGCCAAAAACATTCAGTACTTC | CASSYSLAKNIQYF
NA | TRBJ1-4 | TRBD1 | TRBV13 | TGTGCCAGCAGCTTATATGGGACAGGGGATGAAAAACTGTTTTTT | CASSLYGTGDEKLFF
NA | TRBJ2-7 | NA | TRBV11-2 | TGTGCCAGCAGCTTAGTAAGGGGCGAGCAGTACTTC | CASSLVRGEQYF
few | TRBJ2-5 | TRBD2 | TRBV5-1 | TGCGCCAGCAGCCCGGGGGGGCCCCAAGAGACCCAGTACTTC | CASSPGGPQETQYF
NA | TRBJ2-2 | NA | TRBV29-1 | TGCAGCGTTGAAGCGTACACCGGGGAGCTGTTTTTT | CSVEAYTGELFF
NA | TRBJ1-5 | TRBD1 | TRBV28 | TGTGCCAGCAGTCTCACAGGGGGAAGGCAGCCCCAGCATTTT | CASSLTGGRQPQHF
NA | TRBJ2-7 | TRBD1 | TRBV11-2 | TGTGCCAGCAGCTTATCGGGACAGGGCTTAGGCGAGCAGTACTTC | CASSLSGQGLGEQYF
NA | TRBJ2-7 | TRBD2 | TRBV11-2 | TGTGCCAGCAGCTTATCCCAGGGAGGGGAGCAGTACTTC | CASSLSQGGEQYF
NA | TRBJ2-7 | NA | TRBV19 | TGTGCCAGTAGCCGGGACCGGGCTAGGGAGCAGTACTTC | CASSRDRAREQYF
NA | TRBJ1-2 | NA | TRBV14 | TGTGCCAGCAGCCAAGCGGGTTTGGGGGACTACACCTTC | CASSQAGLGDYTF
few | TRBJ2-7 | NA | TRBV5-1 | TGCGCCAGCAGCTTGGCGCTGGGTGAGCAGTACTTC | CASSLALGEQYF
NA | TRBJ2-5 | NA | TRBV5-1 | TGCGCCAGCAGTCGGGAGGGACAGCGGGTCAGAGAGACCCAGTACTTC | CASSREGQRVRETQYF
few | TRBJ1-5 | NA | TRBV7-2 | TGTGCCAGCAGCTTAAGGGCCGGGCCCAATCAGCCCCAGCATTTT | CASSLRAGPNQPQHF
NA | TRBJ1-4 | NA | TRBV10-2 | TGCGCCAGCAGTGAGGAGGGGGGGCGGGCTAATGAAAAACTGTTTTTT | CASSEEGGRANEKLFF
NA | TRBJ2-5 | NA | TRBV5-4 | TGTGCCAGCAGCAGGGACATCTTTACCTTAGAGACCCAGTACTTC | CASSRDIFTLETQYF
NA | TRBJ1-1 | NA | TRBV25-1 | TGTGCCAGCACCCGGACAGACACTGAAGCTTTCTTT | CASTRTDTEAFF
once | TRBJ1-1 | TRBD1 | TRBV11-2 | TGTGCCAGCAGCTTAGATCGGGGACAGAGCACTGAAGCTTTCTTT | CASSLDRGQSTEAFF
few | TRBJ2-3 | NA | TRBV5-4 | TGTGCCAGCAGCTTTAATCGAGGCACAGATACGCAGTATTTT | CASSFNRGTDTQYF
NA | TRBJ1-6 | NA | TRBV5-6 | TGTGCCAGCAGCGGGCACGGACAGTTTAATTCACCCCTCCACTTT | CASSGHGQFNSPLHF
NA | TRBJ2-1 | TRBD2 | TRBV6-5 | TGTGCCAGCAGTTACAGCGGGGGCCACAATGAGCAGTTCTTC | CASSYSGGHNEQFF
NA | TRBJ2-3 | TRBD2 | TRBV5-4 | TGTGCCAGCAGCTTGGATCCGAGCGGGGGGCTCACAGATACGCAGTATTTT | CASSLDPSGGLTDTQYF
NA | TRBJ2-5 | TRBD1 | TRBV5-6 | TGTGCCAGCAGCAAATCGGGACAGGGTTTAGAGACCCAGTACTTC | CASSKSGQGLETQYF
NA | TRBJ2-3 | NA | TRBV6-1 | TGTGCCAGCAGTGGCGTGTCGGGCCCTAGCACAGATACGCAGTATTTT | CASSGVSGPSTDTQYF
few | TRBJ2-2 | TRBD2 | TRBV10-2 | TGCGCCAGCAGGGGGACTAAGGGCTCCCCCGGGGAGCTGTTTTTT | CASRGTKGSPGELFF
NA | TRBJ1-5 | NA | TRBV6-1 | TGTGCCAGCAGTGAAGATGGAACGAATCAGCCCCAGCATTTT | CASSEDGTNQPQHF
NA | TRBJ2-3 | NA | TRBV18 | TGTGCCAGCTCACAGGGACCAGCAGATACGCAGTATTTT | CASSQGPADTQYF
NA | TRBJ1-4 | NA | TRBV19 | TGTGCCAGTAGTATGTCTACAGCAACTAATGAAAAACTGTTTTTT | CASSMSTATNEKLFF
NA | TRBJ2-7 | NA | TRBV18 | TGTGCCAGCTCACCACCGGGGGGAAGGTCCTACGAGCAGTACTTC | CASSPPGGRSYEQYF
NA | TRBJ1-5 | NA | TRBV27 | TGTGCCAGCAGTTTTCCAAATCAGCCCCAGCATTTT | CASSFPNQPQHF
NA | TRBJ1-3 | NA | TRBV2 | TGTGCCAGCAGACACAACGGGGGTATAAACACCATATATTTT | CASRHNGGINTIYF
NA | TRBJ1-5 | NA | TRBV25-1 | TGTGCCAGCAGTGGGTACACAGATCAGCCCCAGCATTTT | CASSGYTDQPQHF
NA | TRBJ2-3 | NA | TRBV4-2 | TGTGCCAGCAGCCAAGATCGGAGAATGGCGCAGTATTTT | CASSQDRRMAQYF
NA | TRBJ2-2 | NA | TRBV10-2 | TGCGCCAGCAGTGGGTGGGGAAGCACCGGGGAGCTGTTTTTT | CASSGWGSTGELFF
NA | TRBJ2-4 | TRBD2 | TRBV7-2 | TGTGCCAGCAGGGGATGGGCTAGCGGGGGGGCCCGAGCCAAAAACATTCAGTACTTC | CASRGWASGGARAKNIQYF
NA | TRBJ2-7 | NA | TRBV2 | TGTGCCAGCCTCCAAGCAGGGCCCGAGCAGTACTTC | CASLQAGPEQYF
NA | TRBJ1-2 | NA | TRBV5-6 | TGTGCCAGCAGCTTGGCCACGGGCTACACCTTC | CASSLATGYTF
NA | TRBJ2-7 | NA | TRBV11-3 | TGTGCCAGCAGCTTAGCGGTGAGGCCTTCCTACGAGCAGTACTTC | CASSLAVRPSYEQYF
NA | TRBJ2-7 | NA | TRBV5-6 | TGTGCCAGCAGCCCCGCTGCAGGTAACTACGAGCAGTACTTC | CASSPAAGNYEQYF
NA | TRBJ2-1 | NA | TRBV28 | TGTGCCAGCAGTGGGACGACAGGAAGATACAATGAGCAGTTCTTC | CASSGTTGRYNEQFF
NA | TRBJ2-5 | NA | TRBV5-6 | TGTGCCAGCAGCTCCGGCCGGGGAGGGGGGAGAGAGACCCAGTACTTC | CASSSGRGGGRETQYF
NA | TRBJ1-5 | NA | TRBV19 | TGTGCCAGTACGACAGTCTGGAATCAGCCCCAGCATTTT | CASTTVWNQPQHF
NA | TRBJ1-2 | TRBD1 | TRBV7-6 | TGTGCCAGCAGCGCAGGGGGCCCGGGGAAAGGCTACACCTTC | CASSAGGPGKGYTF
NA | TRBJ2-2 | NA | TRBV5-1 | TGCGCCAGCAGCTCGCCTGGGGGGCACGCCGGGGAGCTGTTTTTT | CASSSPGGHAGELFF
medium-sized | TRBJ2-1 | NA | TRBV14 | TGTGCCAGCAGCCACCTAGCCTTGAATGGGTACAATGAGCAGTTCTTC | CASSHLALNGYNEQFF